Sequencing of this T cell receptor beta chain was carried out in a study of T cell responses to AZD1222 COVID-19 vaccine. Points from the study as a whole: Baseline serostatus was positive in only a handful of AZD1222 recipients. Regions left unmutated in variants are reportedly the target of nearly half of spike-specific TCRs. Donors, mostly white British, included more females; clonal diversity was possibly underestimated.

Germline V gene lookup returns CDR1 LNHDA and CDR2 SQIVND (reference sequence). CDR3 size: 14 residues. The V and J ends lost 1 base and 4 bases respectively, with 11 bases between them. Libraries were prepared by immunoSEQ multiplex PCR; TCRdb keeps only in-frame clonotypes and omits some of them. This sample has about 40,000 clones, with about 88% found just once. With regard to this clone: The antigen is undetermined.

The sequenced sample was peripheral blood, obtained 28 days after the second dose of the MenACWY control vaccine. This TCR came from an adult who received the MenACWY meningococcal vaccine as a control. V is TRBV19 and J is TRBJ2-7; a weak D match, TRBD1 (5 bases). CDR3 DNA: TGTGCCAGTAGTATAGTCCTCGGACAATACGAGCAGTACTTC. Translation gives CASSIVLGQYEQYF.